This T cell receptor (beta chain) comes out of a study of blood T cell repertoires in COVID-19. Looking at the study overall: Both acute and convalescent COVID-19 samples were obtained from the United States, Italy and Spain.

Per the study methods: Estimation of nucleated cell counts relied on the amplification of reference gene primers. Repertoires were generated with immunoSEQ multiplex PCR, while TCRdb's copy carries only in-frame clones and drops some. V, J and clone size are taken as reported in that table, and D and trimming were inferred from the DNA itself. Here the sample spans tens of thousands of clones, more than 70% being singletons. The receptor was derived from a human donor in a cohort sampled during active COVID-19. Sequenced input: peripheral blood.

As DNA, the CDR3 is TGTGCCAGCATGGGGGGGGCAGCTCGGGAGACCCAGTACTTC. Translating gives CASMGGAARETQYF. This chain links TRBV2 with TRBJ2-5, with D possibly TRBD2 on 7 matching bases. There are 14 residues in the CDR3. The V gene lost 7 bases and the J gene lost 5 bases, with 17 bases spanning the gap. The germline CDR1 and CDR2 sequences are SNHLY and FYNNEI.